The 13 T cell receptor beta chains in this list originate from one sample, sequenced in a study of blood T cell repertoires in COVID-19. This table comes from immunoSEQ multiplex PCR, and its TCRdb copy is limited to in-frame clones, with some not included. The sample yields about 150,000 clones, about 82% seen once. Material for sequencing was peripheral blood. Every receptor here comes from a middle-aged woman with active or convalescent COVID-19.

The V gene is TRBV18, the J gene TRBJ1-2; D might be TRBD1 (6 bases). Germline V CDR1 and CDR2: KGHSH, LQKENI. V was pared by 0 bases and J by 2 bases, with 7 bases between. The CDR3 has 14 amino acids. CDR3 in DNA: TGTGCCAGCTCACCACCTAGGGGGAACTATGGCTACACCTTC. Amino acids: CASSPPRGNYGYTF.

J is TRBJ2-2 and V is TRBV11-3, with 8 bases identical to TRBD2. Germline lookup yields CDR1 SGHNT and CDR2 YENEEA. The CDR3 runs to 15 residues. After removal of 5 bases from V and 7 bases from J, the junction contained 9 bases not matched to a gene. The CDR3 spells CASSASGGTGGELFF. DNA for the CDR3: TGTGCCAGCAGCGCCTCGGGAGGGACGGGCGGGGAGCTGTTTTTT.

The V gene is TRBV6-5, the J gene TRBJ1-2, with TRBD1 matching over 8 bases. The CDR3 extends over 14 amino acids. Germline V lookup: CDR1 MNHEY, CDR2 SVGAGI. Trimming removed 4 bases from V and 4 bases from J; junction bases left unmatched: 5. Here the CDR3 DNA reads TGTGCCAGCAGTTCACAGGGGACAGGCTATGGCTACACCTTC. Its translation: CASSSQGTGYGYTF.

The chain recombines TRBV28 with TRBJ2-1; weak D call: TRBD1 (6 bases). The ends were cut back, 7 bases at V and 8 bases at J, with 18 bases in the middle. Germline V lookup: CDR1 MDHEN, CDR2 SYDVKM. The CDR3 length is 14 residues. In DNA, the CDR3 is TGTGCCAGCAACTACAGGGACCAGAGGGATGAGCAGTTCTTC. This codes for CASNYRDQRDEQFF.

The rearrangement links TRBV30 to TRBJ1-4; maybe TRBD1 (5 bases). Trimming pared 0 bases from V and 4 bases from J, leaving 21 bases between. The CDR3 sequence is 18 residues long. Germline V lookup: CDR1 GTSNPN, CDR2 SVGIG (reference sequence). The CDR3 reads CAWSVSRTIGGLNEKLFF. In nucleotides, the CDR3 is TGTGCCTGGAGTGTATCTCGTACGATCGGGGGACTTAATGAAAAACTGTTTTTT. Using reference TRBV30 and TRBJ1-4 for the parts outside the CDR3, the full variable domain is SQTIHQWPATLVQPVGSPLSLECTVEGTSNPNLYWYRQAAGRGLQLLFYSVGIGQISSEVPQNLSASRPQDRQFILSSKKLLLSDSGFYLCAWSVSRTIGGLNEKLFFGSGTQLSVL.

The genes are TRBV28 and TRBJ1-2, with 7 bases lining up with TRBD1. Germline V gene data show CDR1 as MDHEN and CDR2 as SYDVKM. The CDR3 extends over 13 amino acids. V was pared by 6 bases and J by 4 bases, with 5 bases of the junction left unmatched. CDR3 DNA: TGTGCCAGCAGAGGCGGGACAGTCTATGGCTACACCTTC. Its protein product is CASRGGTVYGYTF.

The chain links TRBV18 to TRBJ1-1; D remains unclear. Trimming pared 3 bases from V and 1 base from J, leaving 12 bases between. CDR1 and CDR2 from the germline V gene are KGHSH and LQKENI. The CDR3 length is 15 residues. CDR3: CASSPGLVENTEAFF. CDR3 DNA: TGTGCCAGCTCACCGGGCCTGGTGGAGAACACTGAAGCTTTCTTT.

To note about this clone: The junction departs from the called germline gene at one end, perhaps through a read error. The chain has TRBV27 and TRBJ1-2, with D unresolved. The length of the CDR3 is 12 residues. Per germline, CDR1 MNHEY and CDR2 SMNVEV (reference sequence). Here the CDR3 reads CASSPFGLPLWF. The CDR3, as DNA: TGTGCCAGCAGTCCCTTCGGACTACCCCTTTGGTTC.

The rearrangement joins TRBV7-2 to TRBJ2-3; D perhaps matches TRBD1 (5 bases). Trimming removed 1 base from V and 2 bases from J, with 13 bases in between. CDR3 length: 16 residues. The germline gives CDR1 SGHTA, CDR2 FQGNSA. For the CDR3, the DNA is TGTGCCAGCAGCTTAGGGGGAACGACAGCCACAGATACGCAGTATTTT. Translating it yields CASSLGGTTATDTQYF.

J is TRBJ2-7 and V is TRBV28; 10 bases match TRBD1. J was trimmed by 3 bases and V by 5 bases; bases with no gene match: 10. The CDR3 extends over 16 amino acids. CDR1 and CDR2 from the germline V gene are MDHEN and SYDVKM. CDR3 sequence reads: CASSPIRTGGDYEQYF. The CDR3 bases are TGTGCCAGCAGTCCAATAAGGACAGGGGGGGACTACGAGCAGTACTTC.

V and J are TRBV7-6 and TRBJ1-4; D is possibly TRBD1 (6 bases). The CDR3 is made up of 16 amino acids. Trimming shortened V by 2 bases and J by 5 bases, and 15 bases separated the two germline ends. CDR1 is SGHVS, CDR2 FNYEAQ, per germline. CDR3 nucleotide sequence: TGTGCCAGCAGCTTATGGGGCCAGGGGACGAATGAAAAACTGTTTTTT. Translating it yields CASSLWGQGTNEKLFF.

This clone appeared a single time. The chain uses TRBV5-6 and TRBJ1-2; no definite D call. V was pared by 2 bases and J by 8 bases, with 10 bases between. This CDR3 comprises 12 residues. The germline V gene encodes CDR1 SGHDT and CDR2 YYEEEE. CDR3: CASSFFWQGYTF. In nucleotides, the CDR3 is TGTGCCAGCAGCTTTTTTTGGCAAGGCTACACCTTC.

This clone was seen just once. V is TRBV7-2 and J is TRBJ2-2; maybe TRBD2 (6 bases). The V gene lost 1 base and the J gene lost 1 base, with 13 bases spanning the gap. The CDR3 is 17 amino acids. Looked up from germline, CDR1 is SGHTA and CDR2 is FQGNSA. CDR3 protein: CASSLGVWGENTGELFF. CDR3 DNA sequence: TGTGCCAGCAGCTTAGGGGTCTGGGGGGAGAACACCGGGGAGCTGTTTTTT.